This note documents a single TCR beta chain sequence. The CDR3 regions of TCR beta were amplified from RNA transcripts. During a first-round RT-PCR of the TCR CDR3, the HTBI primer set was used. TCRdb used MiXCR to reprocess the multiplex PCR reads, holding one entry per CDR3 protein. The data show 490,000 or so distinct CDR3 sequences, 20% to 25% seen once. This record belongs to a study of T cells in Graves' hyperthyroidism and ophthalmopathy. CDR1 is DFQATT and CDR2 is SNEGSKA in the germline V gene (reference sequence). CDR3 size: 14 residues. Unmatched junction bases numbered 4, after V lost 6 bases and J lost 1 base.

The chain has TRBV20-1 and TRBJ2-3; 10 bases match TRBD1. The sequence was obtained from a woman aged 65 to 85 with Graves' ophthalmopathy. Sample: blood. CDR3 protein: CSAKTGGGTDTQYF. CDR3 DNA: TGCAGTGCCAAGACAGGGGGCGGCACAGATACGCAGTATTTT.